These 3 T cell receptor beta chains share one sample of origin, sequenced in a study of cytomegalovirus exposure and HLA in healthy donors. This table comes from immunoSEQ multiplex PCR, and its TCRdb copy is limited to in-frame clones, with some not included. This table has about 200,000 clones, 84% appearing once. The sequenced sample was PBMCs. The receptors originated from a woman in her 30s in good health and CMV-seropositive.

This chain joins TRBV4-2 and TRBJ2-7; 8 nucleotides match TRBD2. Trimming removed 5 bases from V and 1 base from J; junction bases left unmatched: 13. This CDR3 spans 17 amino acids. Per germline, CDR1 LGHNA and CDR2 YNFKEQ. CDR3 in amino acids: CASSSTDLAGRSYEQYF. CDR3 bases: TGTGCCAGCAGCTCAACTGACTTAGCGGGGAGATCCTACGAGCAGTACTTC.

This clone was observed a single time. The rearrangement joins TRBV6-5 to TRBJ2-1; 11 bases map to TRBD2. The CDR3 loop spans 15 amino acids. Germline V gives CDR1 MNHEY, CDR2 SVGAGI. V dropped 2 bases and J dropped 7; count of bases not matched to a gene: 4. CDR3 residues: CASSYLAGGGNEQFF. CDR3 nucleotides: TGTGCCAGCAGTTACCTAGCGGGAGGAGGGAATGAGCAGTTCTTC.

CDR3 sequence: CASSLSGEQFF. The CDR3 region has the DNA TGTGCCAGCAGCTTGTCGGGTGAGCAGTTCTTC. The J gene is TRBJ2-1, the V gene TRBV5-6, with D uncertain. Germline V gene lookup returns CDR1 SGHDT and CDR2 YYEEEE. The CDR3 length is 11 residues. Trimming pared 1 base from V and 9 bases from J, leaving 5 bases between.